Listed here are 20 T cell receptor beta chains from one sample, sequenced in a study of cytomegalovirus exposure and HLA in healthy donors (dated by TCRdb to about 2017). Libraries were built with the immunoSEQ multiplex PCR assay. For the multiplex PCR, a mixture combining 60 forward primers for TCR Vbeta segments and 13 reverse primers for TCR Jbeta segments was used. Here the immuneACCESS table is served through TCRdb, limited to in-frame sequences with V and J called. Missing clones are a known gap in these copies; in checked studies unresolved V genes cover under half, and the rest lacks a known reason. The sample records 100,000 to 150,000 clones, 65% to 80% of which are singletons. Of the sample, roughly 3.1% is held by the ten largest clones. The sequencing sample was made of PBMCs. The receptors originated from a man younger than 45 in good health and CMV-seronegative.

In this sample, this clone turned up a few times. The V call is TRBV7-3, the J call TRBJ2-1; 8 bases match TRBD2. Germline CDR1 SGHTA, CDR2 FQGTGA. CDR3 length: 15 residues. The junction had 2 bases not matched to a gene; V was cut back by 4 bases and J by 0 bases. The CDR3 loop is CASSSAGGSYNEQFF. CDR3 coding DNA: TGTGCCAGCAGCTCCGCGGGGGGCTCCTACAATGAGCAGTTCTTC.

The genes are TRBV4-2 and TRBJ1-1; no reliable D call. The V end was cut by 4 bases, the J end by 3 bases, with 15 bases between. Germline values: CDR1 LGHNA, CDR2 YNFKEQ. This CDR3 region has 15 residues. CDR3 sequence reads: CASSLSGSRDTEAFF. The CDR3 region has the DNA TGTGCCAGCAGCCTCTCTGGGTCACGGGACACTGAAGCTTTCTTT.

The chain combines TRBV19 with TRBJ2-2; 8 bases align to TRBD1. CDR3 length: 15 amino acids. Unmatched junction bases numbered 3, after V lost 6 bases and J lost 0 bases. CDR1 and CDR2 (germline): LNHDA, SQIVND (reference sequence). The CDR3, as DNA: TGTGCCAGTAGAGCACAGGGGGCGAACACCGGGGAGCTGTTTTTT. Translating it yields CASRAQGANTGELFF.

This chain joins TRBV19 and TRBJ2-1; D is ambiguous. Germline CDR1 LNHDA, CDR2 SQIVND (reference sequence). V was pared by 5 bases and J by 1 base, with 12 bases between. The CDR3 extends over 15 amino acids. The CDR3 is CASSPRHWSYNEQFF. As DNA, the CDR3 is TGTGCCAGTAGTCCCCGACATTGGTCCTACAATGAGCAGTTCTTC. The full variable domain, with the rest looked up from reference TRBV19 and TRBJ2-1, is DGGITQSPKYLFRKEGQNVTLSCEQNLNHDAMYWYRQDPGQGLRLIYYSQIVNDFQKGDIAEGYSVSREKKESFPLTVTSAQKNPTAFYLCASSPRHWSYNEQFFGPGTRLTVL.

The V gene is TRBV28, the J gene TRBJ2-7, with a possible D match to TRBD1 (6 bases). The V gene's germline CDR1 is MDHEN and CDR2 SYDVKM. This CDR3 region has 14 residues. The ends were cut back, 6 bases at V and 6 bases at J, with 18 bases in the middle. The CDR3 region has the DNA TGTGCCAGCAGAAACAGGGTCCGGCAGGGCGAGCAGTACTTC. Its protein is CASRNRVRQGEQYF.

This chain connects TRBV2 to TRBJ1-6; D may be TRBD1 (6 bases). CDR3 length equals 15 residues. Trimming cost V 2 bases and J 7 bases, with 12 bases left between them. Looked up from germline, CDR1 is SNHLY and CDR2 is FYNNEI. The CDR3 protein is CASSETRGQNSPLHF. The CDR3 DNA follows: TGTGCCAGCAGTGAAACGCGGGGGCAAAATTCACCCCTCCACTTT.

The chain carries TRBV5-6 and TRBJ2-3, with 7 nucleotides matching TRBD1. With 4 bases clipped from V and 0 bases from J, the junction kept 2 bases outside the gene matches. CDR3 length: 14 amino acids. The germline V gene encodes CDR1 SGHDT and CDR2 YYEEEE. This chain's CDR3 is CASSQTGSTDTQYF. Written as DNA, the CDR3 is TGTGCCAGCAGCCAGACAGGGAGCACAGATACGCAGTATTTT.

The J gene is TRBJ1-1, the V gene TRBV7-8, with 8 nucleotides matching TRBD1. This CDR3 has 14 amino acids. The trim removed 6 bases at V and 4 bases at J, leaving 7 bases unmatched. Germline lookup yields CDR1 SGHVS and CDR2 FQNEAQ. Here the CDR3 DNA reads TGTGCCAGCAGTTCGCACAGGGGGGGCACTGAAGCTTTCTTT. It codes for CASSSHRGGTEAFF.

The V and J genes are TRBV9 and TRBJ1-2, with D tentatively TRBD1 (5 bases). This CDR3 region has 19 residues. V lost 0 bases and J lost 6, with 27 bases in between. Germline V gene sequence: CDR1 SGDLS, CDR2 YYNGEE. The CDR3 DNA reads TGTGCCAGCAGCGTAGGGCCCTCCAGGACAACTATAGTCTCGGATGGCTACACCTTC. Translated, it gives CASSVGPSRTTIVSDGYTF.

This chain connects TRBV5-1 to TRBJ1-1; 7 bases are shared with TRBD1. This CDR3 region has 15 residues. The germline V gene encodes CDR1 SGHRS and CDR2 YFSETQ. The junction had 6 bases not matched to a gene; V was cut back by 0 bases and J by 4 bases. CDR3 loop: CASSLGRGLGTEAFF. In DNA form, the CDR3 reads TGCGCCAGCAGCTTGGGGAGGGGGCTCGGCACTGAAGCTTTCTTT. Together with reference TRBV5-1 and TRBJ1-1, the CDR3 gives the full variable domain: KAGVTQTPRYLIKTRGQQVTLSCSPISGHRSVSWYQQTPGQGLQFLFEYFSETQRNKGNFPGRFSGRQFSNSRSEMNVSTLELGDSALYLCASSLGRGLGTEAFFGQGTRLTVV.

The chain is built from TRBV4-3 and TRBJ1-1, with a weak D call TRBD1 (6 bases). The CDR3 contains 14 residues. Germline loops: CDR1 LGHNA, CDR2 YSLEER. Trimming cost V 5 bases and J 4 bases, with 14 bases left between them. DNA of the CDR3: TGCGCCAGCAGCTACACATACAGGGTCACTGAAGCTTTCTTT. This codes for CASSYTYRVTEAFF.

V is TRBV6-6 and J is TRBJ1-2, with TRBD1 identical over 9 bases. Trimming at V came to 0 bases and at J to 8 bases, leaving 10 bases not matched to a gene. Per the germline V gene, CDR1 is MNHNY and CDR2 is SVGAGI (reference sequence). This CDR3 region has 16 residues. CDR3 amino acids: CASSYSASGTGYGYTF. As DNA, the CDR3 is TGTGCCAGCAGTTACTCGGCCTCCGGGACAGGGTACGGCTACACCTTC.

This clone appeared a single time. V and J are TRBV5-1 and TRBJ2-3; 11 nucleotides line up with TRBD2. There are 13 residues in the CDR3. V trimming: 6 bases; J trimming: 5 bases; junction bases outside the gene matches: 2. CDR1 is SGHRS, CDR2 YFSETQ, per germline. The CDR3 spells CASTLAGGDTQYF. CDR3 DNA: TGCGCCAGCACTCTAGCGGGGGGAGATACGCAGTATTTT.

This chain links TRBV6-6 with TRBJ1-2; D might be TRBD1 (5 bases). V was clipped by 5 bases and J by 8 bases, with 24 bases between them. In germline, CDR1 is MNHNY, CDR2 SVGAGI (reference sequence). This CDR3 has 16 residues. CDR3 in DNA: TGTGCCAGCAGTGCCGGGACTTTTAGGCCCAAGGTGGGCTACACCTTC. Its translation: CASSAGTFRPKVGYTF.

CDR3 nucleotide sequence: TGTGCCAGCAGCTCCGGGACAGCCTTAGCCAAAAACATTCAGTACTTC. Encoded protein: CASSSGTALAKNIQYF. The V and J genes are TRBV11-1 and TRBJ2-4; 7 nucleotides agree with TRBD1. Germline V gene lookup returns CDR1 SGHAT and CDR2 FQDESV (reference sequence). The CDR3 runs to 16 residues. V shed 4 bases, J shed 0 bases, and the junction held 6 bases outside the gene matches.

The rearrangement links TRBV7-3 to TRBJ2-5, with D possibly TRBD2 on 6 matching bases. Germline CDR1 reads SGHTA; CDR2 reads FQGTGA. V was clipped by 3 bases and J by 2 bases, with 10 bases between them. This CDR3 has 14 amino acids. The CDR3 is CASSLHSGQETQYF. The CDR3 region has the DNA TGTGCCAGCAGCTTGCATAGCGGACAAGAGACCCAGTACTTC.

The chain combines TRBV6-5 with TRBJ2-7, with D perhaps matching TRBD1 (5 bases). CDR3 length: 16 amino acids. Trimming removed 0 bases from V and 5 bases from J, with 17 bases in between. The germline V gene has CDR1 MNHEY and CDR2 SVGAGI. The CDR3 DNA reads TGTGCCAGCAGTTACTCGCCCGGCAGGGAAAGGAACGAGCAGTACTTC. It yields the protein CASSYSPGRERNEQYF.

CDR3 sequence (DNA): TGTGCCTGGAACGTAGGACAGGGAAATTCACCCCTCCACTTT. Translated, it gives CAWNVGQGNSPLHF. V is TRBV30 and J is TRBJ1-6; 8 bases are a match to TRBD1. The J segment lost 7 bases and the V segment lost 4 bases, leaving 6 bases of the junction unmatched. The CDR3 has 14 residues. Germline V gene lookup returns CDR1 GTSNPN and CDR2 SVGIG (reference sequence). The full variable domain, its missing parts supplied by reference TRBV30 and TRBJ1-6, is SQTIHQWPATLVQPVGSPLSLECTVEGTSNPNLYWYRQAAGRGLQLLFYSVGIGQISSEVPQNLSASRPQDRQFILSSKKLLLSDSGFYLCAWNVGQGNSPLHFGNGTRLTVT.

This clone has a handful of counts. This sample includes further DNA sequences coding for the same CDR3. The chain links TRBV5-1 to TRBJ1-2, with 8 bases identical to TRBD1. The ends lost 4 bases at V and 2 bases at J; junction bases unmatched: 4. The V gene's germline CDR1 is SGHRS and CDR2 YFSETQ. The CDR3 contains 14 residues. The CDR3 DNA is TGCGCCAGCAGCACAGACAGGGGAAACTATGGCTACACCTTC. Translation: CASSTDRGNYGYTF.

This clone was picked up one time. The chain joins TRBV10-1 to TRBJ2-5, with TRBD1 matching over 9 bases. The CDR3 spans 14 residues. Trimming took 4 bases from V and 2 from J; bases not matched to a gene: 2. Germline V CDR1 and CDR2: WNHNN, SYGVQD (reference sequence). The CDR3 nucleotides read TGCGCCAGCAGTGGGGGGACAGGGCAAGAGACCCAGTACTTC. It is translated as CASSGGTGQETQYF.